These T cell receptor beta chains were read from a single sample in a study of cytomegalovirus exposure and HLA in healthy donors. The method was immunoSEQ multiplex PCR; TCRdb's version includes in-frame clones alone and lacks a portion of them. Of 200,000 to 300,000 clones listed, roughly 91% are singletons. Sequencing was done on a sample of PBMCs. Receptor source: a woman aged 25-40 years in good health and CMV-seronegative. CDR3s include the opening cysteine and the closing phenylalanine or tryptophan. Fields, in order: CDR3 protein, CDR3 DNA, D gene, J gene, V gene, clone size. The D gene is left open where the match is weak. Clone size is not always given. Where it is, it says once, few, many or a class for expanded clones.

CDR3: CASSLVATGWLSPLFF
DNA: TGTGCCAGCAGCTTAGTGGCGACAGGGTGGCTTTCTCCTTTGTTTTTT
D: TRBD1
J: TRBJ1-4
V: TRBV11-2
size: -

CDR3: CASSLIRLAGTYEQYF
DNA: TGTGCCAGCAGTTTAATCCGACTAGCGGGGACCTACGAGCAGTACTTC
D: TRBD2
J: TRBJ2-7
V: TRBV28
size: -

CDR3: CASSQDTSLSYEQYF
DNA: TGTGCCAGCAGCCAAGATACCAGCCTCTCCTACGAGCAGTACTTC
D: -
J: TRBJ2-7
V: TRBV4-2
size: few

CDR3: CASSGTGTSGRVREQYF
DNA: TGTGCCAGCAGTGGGACAGGGACTAGCGGGAGGGTCCGCGAGCAGTACTTC
D: TRBD2
J: TRBJ2-7
V: TRBV28
size: -

CDR3: CASSLVSDTQYF
DNA: TGTGCCAGCAGCTTAGTATCGGATACGCAGTATTTT
D: -
J: TRBJ2-3
V: TRBV7-6
size: once

CDR3: CASGNPGQGFDEQYF
DNA: TGTGCCAGCGGGAACCCGGGACAGGGTTTCGACGAGCAGTACTTC
D: TRBD1
J: TRBJ2-7
V: TRBV6-5
size: -

CDR3: CASSEPGTGGSRDGYTF
DNA: TGTGCCAGCAGCGAACCCGGGACAGGGGGGTCCCGAGATGGCTACACCTTC
D: TRBD1
J: TRBJ1-2
V: TRBV28
size: -

CDR3: CASSEGDRENQPQHF
DNA: TGTGCCAGCAGTGAAGGAGACAGGGAGAATCAGCCCCAGCATTTT
D: TRBD1
J: TRBJ1-5
V: TRBV2
size: -

CDR3: CASSLGAPTDTQYF
DNA: TGCGCCAGCAGTCTGGGCGCCCCCACAGATACGCAGTATTTT
D: -
J: TRBJ2-3
V: TRBV5-1
size: -

CDR3: CASSTRQGLHVTEAFF
DNA: TGTGCCAGCAGTACGAGACAGGGACTTCACGTGACTGAAGCTTTCTTT
D: TRBD1
J: TRBJ1-1
V: TRBV27
size: once

CDR3: CASRTTGGASTGNTIYF
DNA: TGTGCCAGCAGAACCACAGGGGGCGCTTCTACTGGAAACACCATATATTTT
D: TRBD1
J: TRBJ1-3
V: TRBV28
size: -

CDR3: CASTRGTVTDTQYF
DNA: TGTGCCAGTACCCGTGGGACGGTAACAGATACGCAGTATTTT
D: -
J: TRBJ2-3
V: TRBV19
size: -

CDR3: CASRTQTASGSYEQYF
DNA: TGTGCCAGCAGAACTCAAACAGCTAGCGGGAGTTACGAGCAGTACTTC
D: TRBD2
J: TRBJ2-7
V: TRBV28
size: once

CDR3: CASTFRRRVNNEQFF
DNA: TGTGCCAGCACTTTCCGGCGCAGGGTCAACAATGAGCAGTTCTTC
D: -
J: TRBJ2-1
V: TRBV28
size: -

CDR3: CASRDSYEQYF
DNA: TGTGCCAGTCGGGACTCCTACGAGCAGTACTTC
D: -
J: TRBJ2-7
V: TRBV19
size: once

CDR3: CASSSGLAHHEQFF
DNA: TGTGCCAGCAGTTCTGGACTAGCGCACCATGAGCAGTTCTTC
D: TRBD2
J: TRBJ2-1
V: TRBV27
size: -

CDR3: CASSQQGSTYEQYF
DNA: TGTGCCAGCTCACAACAGGGTTCGACCTACGAGCAGTACTTC
D: -
J: TRBJ2-7
V: TRBV18
size: -

CDR3: CARSRYNRTVTVKNIQYF
DNA: TGTGCCAGAAGCAGGTACAATCGCACTGTGACAGTAAAAAACATTCAGTACTTC
D: -
J: TRBJ2-4
V: TRBV5-3
size: -

CDR3: CASIRLAGEQDTQYF
DNA: TGTGCCAGCATCAGATTAGCGGGAGAACAAGATACGCAGTATTTT
D: TRBD2
J: TRBJ2-3
V: TRBV7-9
size: -

CDR3: CASSDPSEQFF
DNA: TGTGCCAGCAGCGACCCAAGTGAGCAGTTCTTC
D: -
J: TRBJ2-1
V: TRBV5-6
size: once

CDR3: CASSLEARSYEQYF
DNA: TGTGCCAGCAGCTTAGAGGCCCGATCCTACGAGCAGTACTTC
D: -
J: TRBJ2-7
V: TRBV7-9
size: few

CDR3: CASSLNGPQETQYF
DNA: TGTGCCAGCTCACTAAACGGGCCTCAAGAGACCCAGTACTTC
D: -
J: TRBJ2-5
V: TRBV18
size: -

CDR3: CASSQSAGLQPQHF
DNA: TGTGCCAGCAGCCAATCAGCAGGGTTACAGCCCCAGCATTTT
D: -
J: TRBJ1-5
V: TRBV4-2
size: -

CDR3: CASSIDLGVENTGELFF
DNA: TGTGCCAGTAGTATAGACCTGGGGGTGGAGAACACCGGGGAGCTGTTTTTT
D: -
J: TRBJ2-2
V: TRBV19
size: once

CDR3: CASSLEPGRPRTSGNTIYF
DNA: TGCGCCAGCAGCTTGGAACCGGGCAGACCTCGGACCTCTGGAAACACCATATATTTT
D: -
J: TRBJ1-3
V: TRBV5-1
size: -

CDR3: CASSLADGYEQYF
DNA: TGTGCCAGCAGCTTAGCGGACGGATACGAGCAGTACTTC
D: -
J: TRBJ2-7
V: TRBV7-6
size: -

CDR3: CASRAPGQGLNTEAFF
DNA: TGTGCCAGCAGGGCACCGGGACAGGGATTGAACACTGAAGCTTTCTTT
D: TRBD1
J: TRBJ1-1
V: TRBV2
size: -

CDR3: CASKSNTEAFF
DNA: TGTGCCAGCAAGAGTAACACTGAAGCTTTCTTT
D: -
J: TRBJ1-1
V: TRBV6-6
size: once

CDR3: CSVVGDRAYNEQFF
DNA: TGCAGCGTTGTTGGGGACAGGGCCTACAATGAGCAGTTCTTC
D: TRBD1
J: TRBJ2-1
V: TRBV29-1
size: once

CDR3: CASSYVGTGQETQYF
DNA: TGTGCCAGCAGTTACGTCGGGACAGGACAAGAGACCCAGTACTTC
D: TRBD1
J: TRBJ2-5
V: TRBV6-5
size: -

CDR3: CASSTRSGAGLYEQYF
DNA: TGTGCCAGTAGCACCCGTAGCGGGGCAGGGCTCTACGAGCAGTACTTC
D: TRBD2
J: TRBJ2-7
V: TRBV19
size: -